Below, 32 T cell receptor beta chains from the same sample are listed, as sequenced in a study of CD8+CD57+ T cells in acquired aplastic anemia. CD8+CD57+ cell expansion, shown by flow cytometry, had occurred in the patients selected for sequencing. Genomic DNA, serving as template, underwent TCR beta VDJ and CDR3 profiling. TCRdb reprocessed the reads via MiXCR and lists one record per CDR3 protein. Counted here are 80,000 to 100,000 distinct CDR3 sequences, 55% to 80% occurring once; the ten biggest clones make up roughly two thirds. The sequencing input was sorted CD4+, CD8+, or CD8+CD57+ T cells (not recorded which) from PBMCs. These receptor sequences come from a human donor with aplastic anemia.

CDR3 sequence (DNA): TGTGCCACCAGTGACCCGACAGGGCAGGGGGAGACCCAGTACTTC. It codes for CATSDPTGQGETQYF. The chain combines TRBV24-1 with TRBJ2-5; TRBD1 agrees at 7 bases. This CDR3 region has 15 residues. The junction had 9 bases not matched to a gene; V was cut back by 4 bases and J by 5 bases. Per germline, CDR1 KGHDR and CDR2 SFDVKD.

V is TRBV5-6 and J is TRBJ1-1, with D unresolved. The germline V gene encodes CDR1 SGHDT and CDR2 YYEEEE. Trimming removed 4 bases at V and 4 bases at J, with 8 bases between. This CDR3 has 12 residues. The CDR3 region is CASSLRPTEAFF. The DNA for the CDR3 is TGTGCCAGCAGCCTAAGACCCACTGAAGCTTTCTTT. Full variable domain (missing parts from reference TRBV5-6 and TRBJ1-1): DAGVTQSPTHLIKTRGQQVTLRCSPKSGHDTVSWYQQALGQGPQFIFQYYEEEERQRGNFPDRFSGHQFPNYSSELNVNALLLGDSALYLCASSLRPTEAFFGQGTRLTVV.

This chain uses TRBV14 with TRBJ2-3; no reliable D call. The CDR3 runs 12 residues. Germline CDR1 is SGHDN and CDR2 is FVKESK. Deletions cut 1 base from V and 4 bases from J, with 3 bases between. Here the CDR3 DNA reads TGTGCCAGCAGCCAAGTATCAGATACGCAGTATTTT. Translation: CASSQVSDTQYF.

The V call is TRBV5-1, the J call TRBJ2-1, with D unresolved. The CDR3 consists of 11 residues. V gave up 2 bases and J gave up 7 bases, with 4 bases separating them. CDR1 is SGHRS and CDR2 is YFSETQ in the germline V gene. The CDR3 region has the DNA TGCGCCAGCAGCTTAGGTAATGAGCAGTTCTTC. Amino acid sequence: CASSLGNEQFF.

The V call is TRBV7-8, the J call TRBJ1-5; D is uncertain. CDR1 SGHVS and CDR2 FQNEAQ come from the germline V gene. The V gene lost 2 bases and the J gene lost 7 bases, with 6 bases spanning the gap. The CDR3 is 12 residues long. Here the CDR3 reads CASSLMEQPQHF. In nucleotides, the CDR3 is TGTGCCAGCAGCTTAATGGAACAGCCCCAGCATTTT.

V and J are TRBV20-1 and TRBJ1-5, with unresolved D. Per the germline V gene, CDR1 is DFQATT and CDR2 is SNEGSKA (reference sequence). The CDR3 length is 15 residues. With 5 bases removed from V and 3 bases from J, the gap between germline ends came to 17 bases. Here the CDR3 DNA reads TGCAGTGCTCGGGTTACCGGGATCATCAATCAGCCCCAGCATTTT. Its protein product is CSARVTGIINQPQHF.

V is TRBV2 and J is TRBJ1-2, with unresolved D. The CDR3 sequence is 13 residues long. V dropped 5 bases and J dropped 2 bases, with 9 bases sitting between them. Per the germline V gene, CDR1 is SNHLY and CDR2 is FYNNEI. This chain's CDR3 is CASSLAENYGYTF. DNA for the CDR3: TGTGCCAGCAGTTTGGCGGAGAACTATGGCTACACCTTC.

The chain has TRBV20-1 and TRBJ2-7; the match to TRBD2 covers 10 bases. The junction had 3 bases not matched to a gene; V was cut back by 1 base and J by 6 bases. CDR1 and CDR2 from the germline V gene are DFQATT and SNEGSKA (reference sequence). The CDR3 loop spans 13 amino acids. The CDR3 reads CSARASGRSEQYF. The CDR3 DNA is TGCAGTGCTAGAGCTAGCGGGAGATCCGAGCAGTACTTC.

Here the CDR3 reads CSVVLHKNNEQFF. In DNA form, the CDR3 reads TGCAGCGTTGTTCTCCATAAAAACAATGAGCAGTTCTTC. The chain couples TRBV29-1 to TRBJ2-1; no reliable D call. The V gene lost 4 bases and the J gene lost 5 bases, with 12 bases spanning the gap. CDR3 size: 13 residues. Per germline, CDR1 SQVTM and CDR2 ANQGSEA.

This clonotype was seen only once. V gene TRBV10-3 combines with J gene TRBJ2-2; possibly TRBD1 for D (5 bases). The CDR3 extends over 15 amino acids. With 0 bases removed from V and 1 base from J, the gap between germline ends came to 6 bases. CDR1 and CDR2 from the germline V gene are ENHRY and SYGVKD. The CDR3 DNA follows: TGTGCCATCAGTGAGTCAAGGGGGAACACCGGGGAGCTGTTTTTT. Its protein is CAISESRGNTGELFF.

This clonotype was seen a handful of times. The chain recombines TRBV7-2 with TRBJ2-3; 10 nucleotides agree with TRBD2. The CDR3 is 15 residues long. Germline-derived CDR1 and CDR2 are SGHTA and FQGNSA. The V gene end was trimmed by 6 bases and the J gene end by 3 bases; junction bases not matched to a gene: 6. The CDR3 sequence: CASSQAGGRTDTQYF. DNA for the CDR3: TGTGCCAGCAGTCAAGCGGGAGGGCGAACAGATACGCAGTATTTT.

V is TRBV19 and J is TRBJ1-1, with D possibly matching TRBD1 (5 bases). V lost 6 bases and J 6 bases, leaving 11 bases between the germline ends. Germline V gives CDR1 LNHDA, CDR2 SQIVND (reference sequence). CDR3 length: 12 residues. This CDR3 is CASSYSRAEAFF. For the CDR3, the DNA is TGTGCCAGTAGCTACAGCAGGGCTGAAGCTTTCTTT.

This clonotype was observed a few times. The V and J genes are TRBV10-3 and TRBJ2-1; 7 positions match TRBD1. CDR1 is ENHRY, CDR2 SYGVKD, per germline. CDR3 length equals 13 residues. V dropped 0 bases and J dropped 10; count of bases not matched to a gene: 3. The CDR3 sequence: CAISESRTGEQFF. The CDR3 DNA reads TGTGCCATCAGTGAGTCGAGGACAGGAGAGCAGTTCTTC.

Turning to this clonotype: This CDR3 fails to terminate in the conserved phenylalanine or tryptophan, so it likely reflects a read error. The gene calls are TRBV20-1 and TRBJ1-2, with a tentative D call TRBD1 (5 bases). The CDR3 is made up of 13 amino acids. The V gene lost 3 bases and the J gene lost 8 bases, with 16 bases spanning the gap. CDR1 is DFQATT, CDR2 SNEGSKA, per germline (reference sequence). CDR3: CSARGGVRSGYTL. CDR3 DNA: TGCAGTGCTAGGGGGGGAGTTCGTTCGGGCTACACCCTC.

The chain links TRBV29-1 to TRBJ2-6; D is uncertain. Germline CDR1 is SQVTM and CDR2 is ANQGSEA. V was shortened by 5 bases and J by 0 bases, with 8 bases between the two germline ends. The CDR3 contains 14 residues. The CDR3 here is CSVRFSSGANVLTF. The CDR3 nucleotides read TGCAGCGTTCGTTTCAGCTCTGGGGCCAACGTCCTGACTTTC.

This clonotype showed up just a few times. V is TRBV7-8 and J is TRBJ2-7; D unclear. Trimming shortened V by 1 base and J by 4 bases, and 8 bases separated the two germline ends. This CDR3 spans 13 amino acids. Germline V CDR1 and CDR2: SGHVS, FQNEAQ. This CDR3 reads CASSLGGVYEQYF. CDR3 DNA sequence: TGTGCCAGCAGCTTAGGAGGCGTTTACGAGCAGTACTTC.

V is TRBV7-3 and J is TRBJ2-1, with TRBD2 matching over 8 bases. The ends lost 2 bases at V and 4 bases at J; junction bases unmatched: 4. Germline CDR1 reads SGHTA; CDR2 reads FQGTGA. The CDR3 runs 15 residues. The CDR3 loop reads CASSLPAGEYNEQFF. DNA for the CDR3: TGTGCCAGCAGCTTACCAGCGGGGGAATACAATGAGCAGTTCTTC.

This chain joins TRBV7-6 and TRBJ2-1, with D maybe TRBD2 (6 bases). Trimming removed 5 bases at V and 7 bases at J, with 9 bases between. Germline loops: CDR1 SGHVS, CDR2 FNYEAQ. The CDR3 spans 12 residues. Here the CDR3 reads CASSRLGNEQFF. Here the CDR3 DNA reads TGTGCCAGCAGCCGACTAGGGAATGAGCAGTTCTTC.

The CDR3 sequence: CSARDLRDHEQYF. DNA for the CDR3: TGCAGTGCTAGAGATCTCAGGGACCACGAGCAGTACTTC. V and J are TRBV20-1 and TRBJ2-7; D is possibly TRBD1 or TRBD2 (5 bases each). CDR3 size: 13 residues. Germline assignment: CDR1 DFQATT and CDR2 SNEGSKA (reference sequence). The V end lost 0 bases, the J end lost 5 bases, and 11 bases lay between the germline ends.

On this clonotype itself: A read error may account for a junction end that differs from germline. V is TRBV4-2 and J is TRBJ2-7, with 8 bases that match TRBD2. Germline CDR1 reads LGHNA; CDR2 reads YNFKEQ. CDR3 length equals 13 residues. DNA for the CDR3: TGTGCCAGCAGCCAAGATCTGAGCGGGGGCTCGGTGTTC. Translating it yields CASSQDLSGGSVF.

The rearrangement links TRBV7-9 to TRBJ1-5; tentative D call: TRBD1 (5 bases). Trimming pared 6 bases from V and 0 bases from J, leaving 12 bases between. The CDR3 loop spans 15 amino acids. The germline V gene has CDR1 SEHNR and CDR2 FQNEAQ (reference sequence). The CDR3 nucleotides read TGTGCCAGCAGTTCCGACAGCTATAGCAATCAGCCCCAGCATTTT. As protein: CASSSDSYSNQPQHF. The full variable domain, rest sourced from reference TRBV7-9 and TRBJ1-5, is DTGVSQNPRHKITKRGQNVTFRCDPISEHNRLYWYRQTLGQGPEFLTYFQNEAQLEKSRLLSDRFSAERPKGSFSTLEIQRTEQGDSAMYLCASSSDSYSNQPQHFGDGTRLSIL.

The chain uses TRBV10-2 and TRBJ2-2; possibly TRBD2 for D (6 bases). CDR1 WSHSY and CDR2 SAAADI come from the germline V gene. The ends were cut back, 7 bases at V and 6 bases at J, with 21 bases in the middle. This CDR3 contains 16 residues. CDR3 coding DNA: TGCGCCAGCACCATAAACCTGAAGGGACTTGCCGGGGAGCTGTTTTTT. Translated, it gives CASTINLKGLAGELFF.

This chain uses TRBV19 with TRBJ2-1, with 7 bases matching TRBD1. Germline assignment: CDR1 LNHDA and CDR2 SQIVND (reference sequence). After removal of 5 bases from V and 13 bases from J, the junction contained 11 bases not matched to a gene. The CDR3 spans 13 residues. CDR3 residues: CASSLRDSRFQFF. CDR3 in DNA: TGTGCCAGTAGTCTCCGGGACAGCAGGTTTCAGTTCTTC.

The rearrangement uses TRBV5-1 and TRBJ1-2; weak D call: TRBD1 (5 bases). The CDR3 is made up of 14 amino acids. With 6 bases removed from V and 2 bases from J, the gap between germline ends came to 14 bases. Germline assignment: CDR1 SGHRS and CDR2 YFSETQ. The CDR3, as DNA: TGCGCCAGCACTGGCCGGGGGGACAACTATGGCTACACCTTC. Translated, it gives CASTGRGDNYGYTF.

This clonotype is termed medium-sized. The chain carries TRBV20-1 and TRBJ1-5; 7 bases fit TRBD1. The CDR3 runs to 15 residues. The germline V gene has CDR1 DFQATT and CDR2 SNEGSKA (reference sequence). V was pared by 1 base and J by 6 bases, with 9 bases of the junction left unmatched. CDR3: CSARVSGGDVQPQHF. CDR3 DNA sequence: TGCAGTGCTAGAGTGTCAGGGGGGGACGTTCAGCCCCAGCATTTT.

The chain joins TRBV7-2 to TRBJ1-1; no clear D gene. Trimming took 2 bases from V and 2 from J, leaving 12 bases between them. Germline V gives CDR1 SGHTA, CDR2 FQGNSA. The CDR3 totals 15 residues. In DNA, the CDR3 is TGTGCCAGCAGCTTACTCGGCGGTCTCAACACTGAAGCTTTCTTT. Its translation is CASSLLGGLNTEAFF. The variable domain in full, completed from reference TRBV7-2 and TRBJ1-1, reads GAGVSQSPSNKVTEKGKDVELRCDPISGHTALYWYRQSLGQGLEFLIYFQGNSAPDKSGLPSDRFSAERTGGSVSTLTIQRTQQEDSAVYLCASSLLGGLNTEAFFGQGTRLTVV.

This chain joins TRBV19 and TRBJ2-7; 8 nucleotides align to TRBD2. This CDR3 is built from 15 residues. V shed 4 bases, J shed 1 base, and the junction held 6 bases outside the gene matches. The germline V gene has CDR1 LNHDA and CDR2 SQIVND (reference sequence). The CDR3 DNA reads as TGTGCCAGTAGTACAACTAGCGGCCCTTCCTACGAGCAGTACTTC. Translated, it gives CASSTTSGPSYEQYF.

This clonotype occurred once. In DNA, the CDR3 is TGCAGTGTTGGACTAGTCACGGAGACAGATACGCAGTATTTT. This translates into CSVGLVTETDTQYF. This chain links TRBV20-1 with TRBJ2-3, with 7 bases fitting TRBD2. Germline lookup yields CDR1 DFQATT and CDR2 SNEGSKA (reference sequence). After removal of 7 bases from V and 3 bases from J, the junction contained 10 bases not matched to a gene. There are 14 residues in the CDR3.

This chain connects TRBV2 to TRBJ1-1; D may be TRBD1 (6 bases). The germline CDR1 and CDR2 sequences are SNHLY and FYNNEI. The length of the CDR3 is 13 residues. The V gene lost 5 bases and the J gene lost 4 bases, with 11 bases spanning the gap. The CDR3 sequence is CASSRQDGTEAFF. DNA of the CDR3: TGTGCCAGCAGTCGACAGGATGGCACTGAAGCTTTCTTT.

V and J are TRBV7-2 and TRBJ2-7; D gene ambiguous. V was cut by 3 bases and J by 3 bases, with 9 bases left in between. This CDR3 comprises 13 residues. Germline CDR1 is SGHTA and CDR2 is FQGNSA. The CDR3 spells CASSFRPNYEQYF. In DNA form, the CDR3 reads TGTGCCAGCAGCTTTAGACCCAACTACGAGCAGTACTTC.

The rearrangement joins TRBV24-1 to TRBJ2-3; 7 bases agree with TRBD1. The germline gives CDR1 KGHDR, CDR2 SFDVKD. The length of the CDR3 is 16 residues. Losses at the gene ends were 4 bases for V and 0 bases for J; bases not matched to a gene: 6. The CDR3 here is CATSEGNRGSTDTQYF. The CDR3 DNA reads as TGTGCCACCAGTGAGGGGAACAGGGGAAGCACAGATACGCAGTATTTT.

Only one count was recorded for this clonotype. This chain uses TRBV29-1 with TRBJ2-2; D possibly corresponds to TRBD1 (6 bases). The germline V gene encodes CDR1 SQVTM and CDR2 ANQGSEA. The CDR3 sequence is 14 residues long. Trimming took off 7 bases at V and 3 bases at J, with 15 bases between the two ends. CDR3 sequence (DNA): TGCAGCGGCCAGATACAGGGTTACACCGGGGAGCTGTTTTTT. This gives the protein CSGQIQGYTGELFF.